The rows below give T cell receptor beta chains drawn from one sample of a study of blood T cell repertoires in COVID-19. The method was immunoSEQ multiplex PCR; TCRdb's version includes in-frame clones alone and lacks a portion of them. The sample lists around 230,000 clones; over 70% were seen once. The sequenced sample consisted of peripheral blood. These receptors came from a woman aged 45-60 years with acute or convalescent COVID-19. Each CDR3 is given with its conserved first and last residue. D genes are given only for firm matches. Clone size is shown for a subset of rows, as once, few, many or a class of expanded clone.

V gene	clone size	J gene	D gene	CDR3 DNA	CDR3 protein
TRBV12-3/TRBV12-4	.	TRBJ2-2	.	TGTGCCAGCAGTTTTCTTCCCTGGGAGCTGTTTTTT	CASSFLPWELFF
TRBV2	.	TRBJ1-5	.	TGTGCCAGCAGCGGGAGGGGGGGTCGCGGCTCTCAGCCCCAGCATTTT	CASSGRGGRGSQPQHF
TRBV25-1	.	TRBJ1-2	.	TGTGCCAGCAGTGAATATGCGGACTATGGCTACACCTTC	CASSEYADYGYTF
TRBV7-2	.	TRBJ2-7	TRBD1	TGTGCCAGCACCCCGACAGGGCTAGCCTACGAGCAGTACTTC	CASTPTGLAYEQYF
TRBV10-3	.	TRBJ2-5	.	TGTGCCATCAGTGAGTCACATGGCGAGACCCAGTACTTC	CAISESHGETQYF
TRBV2	.	TRBJ1-1	.	TGTGCCAGCAGTTACAGGATTAGTGGCACTGAAGCTTTCTTT	CASSYRISGTEAFF
TRBV4-1	once	TRBJ2-7	.	TGCGCCAGCAGCCAAGAACTCGCGTGGGAGCAGTACTTC	CASSQELAWEQYF
TRBV5-6	.	TRBJ2-3	.	TGTGCCAGCAGCGCCGGACTTCTCCTTAGCACAGATACGCAGTATTTT	CASSAGLLLSTDTQYF
TRBV3-1/TRBV3-2	.	TRBJ2-3	TRBD2	TGTGCCAGCAGCCAAGATCTGGCTAGCGGGACCACAGATACGCAGTATTTT	CASSQDLASGTTDTQYF
TRBV6-5	once	TRBJ1-1	TRBD1	TGTGCCAGCAGCTTCTTAACACAGGGGACCACTGAAGCTTTCTTT	CASSFLTQGTTEAFF
TRBV20-1	.	TRBJ2-7	TRBD1	TGCAGTGCTAGTCCACCCGGGACAGTGTACGAGCAGTACTTC	CSASPPGTVYEQYF
TRBV5-4	.	TRBJ2-7	TRBD2	TGTGCCAGCAGCTTGGCCGAGCGGGGAAACTACGAGCAGTACTTC	CASSLAERGNYEQYF
TRBV7-9	.	TRBJ2-3	TRBD1	TGTGCCAGCAGCTCTCGGGACAGCCTCACAGATACGCAGTATTTT	CASSSRDSLTDTQYF
TRBV18	.	TRBJ1-5	.	TGTGCCAGCTCACCGGACAGTTCGAATCAGCCCCAGCATTTT	CASSPDSSNQPQHF
TRBV25-1	.	TRBJ2-7	TRBD2	TGTGCCAGCAGTTCCCTACTAGCGGCCTCCTCCTACGAGCAGTACTTC	CASSSLLAASSYEQYF
TRBV6-2/TRBV6-3	.	TRBJ2-1	TRBD2	TGTGCCAGCAGTTCCCACGGACTAGCGGCTGCACTCAATGAGCAGTTCTTC	CASSSHGLAAALNEQFF
TRBV3-1/TRBV3-2	many	TRBJ1-5	.	TGTGCCAGCAGCCAAGCAGGGGTCGGCAATCAGCCCCAGCATTTT	CASSQAGVGNQPQHF
TRBV9	.	TRBJ2-3	.	TGTGCCAGCAGCGTAGGGCGGGGCCTCACAGATACGCAGTATTTT	CASSVGRGLTDTQYF
TRBV24-1	few	TRBJ2-3	TRBD1	TGTGCCACCAGTCGGGACAGGGCAGCTGGAGATACGCAGTATTTT	CATSRDRAAGDTQYF
TRBV5-4	.	TRBJ2-3	.	TGTGCCAGCAGCTCCCGTTTGGGGGCCGCAGATACGCAGTATTTT	CASSSRLGAADTQYF
TRBV20-1	.	TRBJ1-5	.	TGCAGTGCTAGTTCGGGGGGGGGAGGCAATCAGCCCCAGCATTTT	CSASSGGGGNQPQHF
TRBV7-2	.	TRBJ1-1	.	TGTGCCAGCAGCTTACAGGATAACACTGAAGCTTTCTTT	CASSLQDNTEAFF
TRBV27	few	TRBJ2-5	.	TGTGCCAGTCACCGAGCGGGCGGAAAACAAGAGACCCAGTACTTC	CASHRAGGKQETQYF
TRBV6-5	.	TRBJ2-7	TRBD2	TGTGCCAGCAGTTACAGCGGGACTAGTCCGCGTGAGCAGTACTTC	CASSYSGTSPREQYF
TRBV7-2	.	TRBJ2-5	.	TGTGCCAGCAGCTTAGGCCGGGAGACCCAGTACTTC	CASSLGRETQYF
TRBV11-2	.	TRBJ2-1	.	TGTGCCAGCAGCTTAGGGAGAAAAATTATTCCCCACAATGAGCAGTTCTTC	CASSLGRKIIPHNEQFF
TRBV19	.	TRBJ2-7	TRBD1	TGTGCCAGTAGTGTCCCAGGGACAGGCTACTACGAGCAGTACTTC	CASSVPGTGYYEQYF
TRBV5-1	.	TRBJ1-4	.	TGCGCCAGCAGCTCGACAGGCCAGTCCCTTAATGAAAAACTGTTTTTT	CASSSTGQSLNEKLFF
TRBV6-5	.	TRBJ2-7	TRBD2	TGTGCCAGCAGCCGACTAGCGGGGGAGCAGTACTTC	CASSRLAGEQYF
TRBV18	.	TRBJ2-3	.	TGTGCCAGCTCACCAACCCTATGGGCAGGGGGCACAGATACGCAGTATTTT	CASSPTLWAGGTDTQYF
TRBV6-4	.	TRBJ1-5	.	TGTGCCAGCAGGACTCAAGGGGCTCAAGTCGATCAGCCCCAGCATTTT	CASRTQGAQVDQPQHF
TRBV3-1/TRBV3-2	.	TRBJ2-5	TRBD2	TGTGCCAGCAGCCCTGGGACTAGCGGGCCCCAAGAGACCCAGTACTTC	CASSPGTSGPQETQYF
TRBV2	.	TRBJ2-7	TRBD1	TGTGCCAGCAGTGAGACAGGGGTCGAGCAGTACTTC	CASSETGVEQYF
TRBV27	.	TRBJ2-1	.	TGTGCCAGCATATCCCAGGGGCGGAATGAGCAGTTCTTC	CASISQGRNEQFF
TRBV7-3	.	TRBJ2-5	.	TGTGCCAGCAGCCTACAGGGAACCCAAGAGACCCAGTACTTC	CASSLQGTQETQYF
TRBV3-1/TRBV3-2	few	TRBJ2-4	.	TGTGCCAGCAGCCGAGGGGGAACTCAAAACATTCAGTACTTC	CASSRGGTQNIQYF
TRBV6-2/TRBV6-3	few	TRBJ2-2	TRBD2	TGTGCCAGCAGTTACTTGGGTCTAGCGGGAGTCAGGGAGCTGTTTTTT	CASSYLGLAGVRELFF
TRBV30	.	TRBJ1-5	.	TGTGCCTGGAGCCAACCCTATAGGGGCTTTAGCAATCAGCCCCAGCATTTT	CAWSQPYRGFSNQPQHF